Listed below are T cell receptor beta chains from one sample, sequenced in a study of cytomegalovirus exposure and HLA in healthy donors. Using immunoSEQ multiplex PCR, the repertoire was profiled, and TCRdb retains in-frame clones only, with some absent. The sample includes about 240,000 clones, about 88% of them seen just once. Input material: PBMCs. These receptors came from a girl under 10 years old in good health and CMV-seronegative. Each CDR3 is given with its conserved first and last residue. A D gene is named only where the DNA matches it firmly. Some rows mark clone size as missing; the rest say once, few, many or name a class of expanded clone.

clone_size,v_call,j_call,d_call,cdr3_aa,cdr3_nt
.,TRBV11-2,TRBJ2-7,.,CASSLVIEQYF,TGTGCCAGCAGCTTAGTAATCGAGCAGTACTTC
.,TRBV10-2,TRBJ1-5,.,CASSEFRREPQHF,TGCGCCAGCAGTGAGTTTCGGAGAGAGCCCCAGCATTTT
.,TRBV11-1,TRBJ1-1,.,CASRSGPTEAFF,TGTGCCAGCAGGTCAGGGCCGACTGAAGCTTTCTTT
.,TRBV14,TRBJ2-3,TRBD2,CASSPQSLTGGPFHTQYF,TGTGCCAGCAGCCCCCAGTCCCTAACGGGGGGGCCGTTTCATACGCAGTATTTT
.,TRBV6-5,TRBJ2-4,TRBD1,CASSYSYRGSIQYF,TGTGCCAGCAGTTACTCATACAGGGGGAGCATTCAGTACTTC
.,TRBV6-1,TRBJ1-1,.,CASRIAMNTEAFF,TGTGCCAGCAGGATAGCTATGAACACTGAAGCTTTCTTT
.,TRBV21-1,TRBJ1-2,.,CASSKALEEGYHGYTF,TGTGCCAGCAGCAAAGCGCTGGAGGAGGGGTATCATGGCTACACCTTC
.,TRBV7-9,TRBJ1-2,.,CASSLGQDNYGYTF,TGTGCCAGCAGCTTAGGACAGGACAACTATGGCTACACCTTC
.,TRBV19,TRBJ2-3,TRBD2,CASSISLAGGRGDTQYF,TGTGCCAGTAGTATTAGTCTAGCGGGAGGAAGGGGAGATACGCAGTATTTT
.,TRBV11-2,TRBJ1-1,.,CASSKNRREWDTEAFF,TGTGCCAGCAGCAAGAATCGCAGGGAATGGGACACTGAAGCTTTCTTT
few,TRBV10-3,TRBJ2-7,TRBD1,CAISEQGTFQGAYEQYF,TGTGCCATCAGTGAGCAGGGGACCTTCCAGGGGGCCTACGAGCAGTACTTC
.,TRBV5-4,TRBJ2-3,TRBD2,CASSLGPGTRPTDTQYF,TGTGCCAGCAGCTTAGGTCCCGGGACTAGGCCCACAGATACGCAGTATTTT
.,TRBV29-1,TRBJ2-1,TRBD2,CSVRVSGGLAGFF,TGCAGCGTTCGGGTTAGCGGGGGCCTTGCGGGGTTCTTC
few,TRBV5-1,TRBJ1-4,TRBD1,CASSLPTGPNEKLFF,TGCGCCAGCAGCTTGCCGACAGGGCCTAATGAAAAACTGTTTTTT
.,TRBV5-6,TRBJ2-1,TRBD2,CASSLAGGVDEQFF,TGTGCCAGCAGTTTAGCGGGGGGTGTAGATGAGCAGTTCTTC
once,TRBV7-6,TRBJ2-7,.,CASSLGQGNEQYF,TGTGCCAGCAGCTTAGGCCAGGGAAACGAGCAGTACTTC
.,TRBV5-1,TRBJ2-3,.,CASSLAGLSTDTQYF,TGCGCCAGCAGCTTGGCAGGACTGAGCACAGATACGCAGTATTTT
.,TRBV19,TRBJ2-7,.,CASSPRGLGAREQYF,TGTGCCAGTAGCCCCCGGGGTTTGGGGGCGCGTGAGCAGTACTTC
.,TRBV10-3,TRBJ1-6,.,CAIPAWRPGQDNSPLHF,TGTGCCATCCCGGCCTGGCGACCGGGACAAGATAATTCACCCCTCCACTTT
.,TRBV7-9,TRBJ2-5,.,CASSFPGWETQYF,TGTGCCAGCAGCTTCCCAGGGTGGGAGACCCAGTACTTC
.,TRBV6-1,TRBJ2-5,.,CASRYTSPETQYF,TGTGCCAGCAGATATACTAGCCCGGAGACCCAGTACTTC
.,TRBV6-4,TRBJ2-4,.,CASSSRGWAKNIQYF,TGTGCCAGCAGTTCGCGGGGCTGGGCCAAAAACATTCAGTACTTC
.,TRBV5-5,TRBJ1-2,.,CASSLRQPYGYTF,TGTGCCAGCAGCTTGAGACAGCCCTATGGCTACACCTTC
.,TRBV2,TRBJ1-1,.,CTVGGLNTEAFF,TGTACCGTCGGGGGTTTGAACACTGAAGCTTTCTTT
.,TRBV14,TRBJ2-5,.,CASSLLRGTQETQYF,TGTGCCAGCAGCCTCCTGCGGGGCACCCAAGAGACCCAGTACTTC